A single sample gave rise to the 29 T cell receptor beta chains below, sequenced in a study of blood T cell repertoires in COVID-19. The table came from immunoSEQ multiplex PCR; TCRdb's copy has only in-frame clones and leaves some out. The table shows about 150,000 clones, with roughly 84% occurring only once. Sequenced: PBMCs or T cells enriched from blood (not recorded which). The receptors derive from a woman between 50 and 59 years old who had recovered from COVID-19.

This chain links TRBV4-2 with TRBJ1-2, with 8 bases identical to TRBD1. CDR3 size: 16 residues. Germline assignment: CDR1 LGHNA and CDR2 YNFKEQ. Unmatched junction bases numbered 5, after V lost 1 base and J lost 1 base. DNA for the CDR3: TGTGCCAGCAGCCAAGCAGGGGGCGGATATAACTATGGCTACACCTTC. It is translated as CASSQAGGGYNYGYTF.

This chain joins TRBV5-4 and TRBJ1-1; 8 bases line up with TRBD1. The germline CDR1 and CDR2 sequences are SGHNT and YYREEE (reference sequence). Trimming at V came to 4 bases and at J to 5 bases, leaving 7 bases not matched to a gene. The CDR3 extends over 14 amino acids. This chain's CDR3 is CASSRGQGETEAFF. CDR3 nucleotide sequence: TGTGCCAGCAGCAGAGGACAGGGCGAAACTGAAGCTTTCTTT.

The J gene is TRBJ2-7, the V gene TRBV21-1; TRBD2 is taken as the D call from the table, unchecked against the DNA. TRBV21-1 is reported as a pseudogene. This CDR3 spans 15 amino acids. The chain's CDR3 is CASSTLAAQNYEQYF. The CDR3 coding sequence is TGTGCCAGCAGCACCCTAGCGGCACAAAACTACGAGCAGTACTTC.

The chain's CDR3 is CASSMGRLAKNIQYF. In nucleotides, the CDR3 is TGTGCCAGTAGTATGGGGAGACTAGCCAAAAACATTCAGTACTTC. The V call is TRBV19, the J call TRBJ2-4; possibly TRBD2 for D (5 bases). V dropped 3 bases and J dropped 0 bases, with 9 bases sitting between them. This CDR3 region has 15 residues. The germline gives CDR1 LNHDA, CDR2 SQIVND (reference sequence). Filled out from reference TRBV19 and TRBJ2-4, the complete variable domain reads DGGITQSPKYLFRKEGQNVTLSCEQNLNHDAMYWYRQDPGQGLRLIYYSQIVNDFQKGDIAEGYSVSREKKESFPLTVTSAQKNPTAFYLCASSMGRLAKNIQYFGAGTRLSVL.

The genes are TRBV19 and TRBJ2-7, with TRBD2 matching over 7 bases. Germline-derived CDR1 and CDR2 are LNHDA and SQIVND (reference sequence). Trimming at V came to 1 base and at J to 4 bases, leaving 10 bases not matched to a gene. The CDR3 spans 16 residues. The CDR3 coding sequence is TGTGCCAGTAGTATAGGATTCGGAGGTAGCGGGTACGAGCAGTACTTC. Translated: CASSIGFGGSGYEQYF.

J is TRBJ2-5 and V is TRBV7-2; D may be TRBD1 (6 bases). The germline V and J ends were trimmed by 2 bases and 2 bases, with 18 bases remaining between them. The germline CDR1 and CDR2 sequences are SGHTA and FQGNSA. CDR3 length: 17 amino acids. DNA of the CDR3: TGTGCCAGCAGCTTAATTTCGACAGGCGCCCGGCAAGAGACCCAGTACTTC. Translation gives CASSLISTGARQETQYF.

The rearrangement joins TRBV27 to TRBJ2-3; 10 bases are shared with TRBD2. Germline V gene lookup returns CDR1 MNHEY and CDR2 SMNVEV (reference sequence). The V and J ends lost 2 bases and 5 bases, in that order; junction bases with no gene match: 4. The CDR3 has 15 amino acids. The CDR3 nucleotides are TGTGCCAGCAGTTTAAGAGCGGGAGGGCTAGATACGCAGTATTTT. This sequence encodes CASSLRAGGLDTQYF.

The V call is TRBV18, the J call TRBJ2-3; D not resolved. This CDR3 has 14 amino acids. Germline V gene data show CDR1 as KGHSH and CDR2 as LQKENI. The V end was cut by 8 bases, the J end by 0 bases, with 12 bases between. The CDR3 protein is CASAVPSSTDTQYF. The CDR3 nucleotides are TGTGCCAGCGCGGTCCCTTCTAGCACAGATACGCAGTATTTT.

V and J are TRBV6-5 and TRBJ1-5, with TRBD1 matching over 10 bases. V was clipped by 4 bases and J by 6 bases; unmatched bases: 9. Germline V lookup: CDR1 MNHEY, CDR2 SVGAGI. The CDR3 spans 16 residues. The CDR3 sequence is CASSSTTGGRAQPQHF. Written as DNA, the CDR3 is TGTGCCAGCAGTTCTACGACAGGGGGCCGGGCTCAGCCCCAGCATTTT.

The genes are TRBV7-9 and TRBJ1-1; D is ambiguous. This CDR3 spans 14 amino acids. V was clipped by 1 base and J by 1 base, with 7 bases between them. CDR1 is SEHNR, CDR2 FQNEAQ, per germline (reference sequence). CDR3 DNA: TGTGCCAGCAGCTTAGGAGTACCGAACACTGAAGCTTTCTTT. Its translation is CASSLGVPNTEAFF.

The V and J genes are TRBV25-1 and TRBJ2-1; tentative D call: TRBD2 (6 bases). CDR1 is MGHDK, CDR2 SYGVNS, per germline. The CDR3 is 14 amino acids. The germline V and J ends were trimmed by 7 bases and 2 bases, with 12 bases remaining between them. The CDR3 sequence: CASIPAGTYNEQFF. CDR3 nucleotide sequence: TGTGCCAGCATCCCAGCGGGTACCTACAATGAGCAGTTCTTC.

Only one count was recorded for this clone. CDR3 sequence reads: CASSLVLAGVYEQYF. The DNA of the CDR3 is TGTGCCAGCAGCTTAGTTCTAGCGGGGGTATACGAGCAGTACTTC. The chain is built from TRBV11-2 and TRBJ2-7; 10 positions agree with TRBD2. The germline V gene has CDR1 SGHAT and CDR2 FQNNGV. Trimming cost V 1 base and J 4 bases; bases outside gene matches: 4. The CDR3 contains 15 residues.

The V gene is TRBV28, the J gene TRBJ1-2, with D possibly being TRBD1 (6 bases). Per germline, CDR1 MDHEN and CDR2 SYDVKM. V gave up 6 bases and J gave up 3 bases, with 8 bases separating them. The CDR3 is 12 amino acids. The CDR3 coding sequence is TGTGCCAGCAGGCGACAGGACTATGGCTACACCTTC. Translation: CASRRQDYGYTF.

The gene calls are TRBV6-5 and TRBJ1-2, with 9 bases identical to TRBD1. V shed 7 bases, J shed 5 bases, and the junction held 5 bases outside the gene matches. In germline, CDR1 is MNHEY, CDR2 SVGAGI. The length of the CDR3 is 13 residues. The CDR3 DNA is TGTGCCAGCACCATGACAGGGGGTTATGGCTACACCTTC. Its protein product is CASTMTGGYGYTF.

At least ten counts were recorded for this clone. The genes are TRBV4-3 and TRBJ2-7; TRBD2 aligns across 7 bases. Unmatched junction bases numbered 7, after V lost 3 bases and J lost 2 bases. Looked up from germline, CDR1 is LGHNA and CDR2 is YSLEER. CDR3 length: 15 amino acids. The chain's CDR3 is CASSQSRGLAYEQYF. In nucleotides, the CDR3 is TGCGCCAGCAGCCAGTCCCGTGGACTAGCCTACGAGCAGTACTTC.

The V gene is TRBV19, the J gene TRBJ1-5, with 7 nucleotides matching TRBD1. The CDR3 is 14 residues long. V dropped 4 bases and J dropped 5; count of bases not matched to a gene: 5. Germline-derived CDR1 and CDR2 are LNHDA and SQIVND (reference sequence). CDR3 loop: CASSKRQGDQPQHF. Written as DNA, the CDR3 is TGTGCCAGTAGTAAAAGACAGGGTGATCAGCCCCAGCATTTT.

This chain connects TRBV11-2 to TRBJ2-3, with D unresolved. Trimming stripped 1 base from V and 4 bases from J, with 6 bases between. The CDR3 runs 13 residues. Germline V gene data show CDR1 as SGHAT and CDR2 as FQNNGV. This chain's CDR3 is CASSLGTADTQYF. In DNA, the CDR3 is TGTGCCAGCAGCTTAGGCACGGCAGATACGCAGTATTTT.

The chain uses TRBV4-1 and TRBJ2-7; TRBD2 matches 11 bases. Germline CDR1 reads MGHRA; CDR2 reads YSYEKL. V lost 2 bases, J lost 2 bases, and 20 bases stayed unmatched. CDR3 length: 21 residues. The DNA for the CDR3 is TGCGCCAGCAGCCAACTCGGGGGCGCCGGGACTAGCGGAATTCCTCCCTACGAGCAGTACTTC. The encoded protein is CASSQLGGAGTSGIPPYEQYF.

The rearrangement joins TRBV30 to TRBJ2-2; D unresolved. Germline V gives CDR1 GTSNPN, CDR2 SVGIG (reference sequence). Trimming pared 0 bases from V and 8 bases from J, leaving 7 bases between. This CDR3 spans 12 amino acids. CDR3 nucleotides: TGTGCCTGGAGTGTTCGTTTGGGGGAGCTGTTTTTT. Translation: CAWSVRLGELFF.

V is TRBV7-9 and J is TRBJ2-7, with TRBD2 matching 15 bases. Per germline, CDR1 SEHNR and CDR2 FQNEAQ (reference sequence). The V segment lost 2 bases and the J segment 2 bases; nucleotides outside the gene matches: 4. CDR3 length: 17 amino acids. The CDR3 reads CASSLLGTSGRTYEQYF. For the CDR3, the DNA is TGTGCCAGCAGCTTACTCGGGACTAGCGGGAGGACCTACGAGCAGTACTTC.

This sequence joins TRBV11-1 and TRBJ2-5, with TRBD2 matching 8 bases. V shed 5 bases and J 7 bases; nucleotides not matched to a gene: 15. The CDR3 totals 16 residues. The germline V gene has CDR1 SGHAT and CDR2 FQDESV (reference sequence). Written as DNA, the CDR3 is TGTGCCAGCAGCCAAGGAAGAAACAGCGGGGGCGGGACCCAGTACTTC. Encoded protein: CASSQGRNSGGGTQYF.

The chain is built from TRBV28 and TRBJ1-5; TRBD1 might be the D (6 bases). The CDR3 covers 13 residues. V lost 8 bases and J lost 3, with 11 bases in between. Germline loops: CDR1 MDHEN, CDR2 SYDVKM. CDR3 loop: CASQRDTNQPQHF. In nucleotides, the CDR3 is TGTGCCAGCCAAAGGGACACCAATCAGCCCCAGCATTTT.

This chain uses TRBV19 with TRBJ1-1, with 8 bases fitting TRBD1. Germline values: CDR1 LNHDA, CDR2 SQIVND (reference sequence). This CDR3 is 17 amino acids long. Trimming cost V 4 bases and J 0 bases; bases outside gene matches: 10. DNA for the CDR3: TGTGCCAGTAGTACCTTTTCCCTGACAGGGGTGAACACTGAAGCTTTCTTT. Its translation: CASSTFSLTGVNTEAFF.

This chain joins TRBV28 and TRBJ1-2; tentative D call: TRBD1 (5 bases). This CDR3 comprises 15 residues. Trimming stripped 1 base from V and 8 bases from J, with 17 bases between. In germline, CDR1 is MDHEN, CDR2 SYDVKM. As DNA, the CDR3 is TGTGCCAGCAGTTTATCCCGACGTGGGGCAGGCGGCTACACCTTC. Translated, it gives CASSLSRRGAGGYTF.

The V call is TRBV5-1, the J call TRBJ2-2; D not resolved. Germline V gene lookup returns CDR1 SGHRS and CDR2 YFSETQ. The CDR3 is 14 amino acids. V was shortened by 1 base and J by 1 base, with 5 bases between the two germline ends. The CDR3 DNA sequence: TGCGCCAGCAGCTTGTTTCAGAACACCGGGGAGCTGTTTTTT. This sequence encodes CASSLFQNTGELFF.

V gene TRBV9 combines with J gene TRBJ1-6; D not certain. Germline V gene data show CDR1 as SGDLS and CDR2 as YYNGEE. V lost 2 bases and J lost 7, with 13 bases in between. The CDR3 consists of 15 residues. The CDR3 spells CASSVRATGNSPLHF. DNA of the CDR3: TGTGCCAGCAGCGTCCGGGCTACGGGAAATTCACCCCTCCACTTT. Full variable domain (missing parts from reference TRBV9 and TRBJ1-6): DSGVTQTPKHLITATGQRVTLRCSPRSGDLSVYWYQQSLDQGLQFLIQYYNGEERAKGNILERFSAQQFPDLHSELNLSSLELGDSALYFCASSVRATGNSPLHFGNGTRLTVT.

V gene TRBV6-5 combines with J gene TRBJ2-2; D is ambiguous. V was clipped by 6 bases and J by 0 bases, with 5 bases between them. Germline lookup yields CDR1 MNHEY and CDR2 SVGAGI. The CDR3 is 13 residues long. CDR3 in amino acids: CASSLSNTGELFF. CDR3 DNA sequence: TGTGCCAGCAGCCTATCGAACACCGGGGAGCTGTTTTTT.

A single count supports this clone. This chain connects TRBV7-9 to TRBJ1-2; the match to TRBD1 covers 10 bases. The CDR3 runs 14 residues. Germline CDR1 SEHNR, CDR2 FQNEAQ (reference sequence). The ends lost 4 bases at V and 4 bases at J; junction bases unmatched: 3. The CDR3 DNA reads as TGTGCCAGCAGCTCAAGGACAGGGGGCTATGGCTACACCTTC. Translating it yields CASSSRTGGYGYTF.

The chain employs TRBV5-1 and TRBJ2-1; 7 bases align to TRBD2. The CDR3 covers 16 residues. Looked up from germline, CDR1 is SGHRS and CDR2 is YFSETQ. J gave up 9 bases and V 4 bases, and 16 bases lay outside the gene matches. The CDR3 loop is CASSELWGSSGSEQFF. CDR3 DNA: TGCGCCAGCAGCGAGCTTTGGGGTTCTAGCGGAAGTGAGCAGTTCTTC.